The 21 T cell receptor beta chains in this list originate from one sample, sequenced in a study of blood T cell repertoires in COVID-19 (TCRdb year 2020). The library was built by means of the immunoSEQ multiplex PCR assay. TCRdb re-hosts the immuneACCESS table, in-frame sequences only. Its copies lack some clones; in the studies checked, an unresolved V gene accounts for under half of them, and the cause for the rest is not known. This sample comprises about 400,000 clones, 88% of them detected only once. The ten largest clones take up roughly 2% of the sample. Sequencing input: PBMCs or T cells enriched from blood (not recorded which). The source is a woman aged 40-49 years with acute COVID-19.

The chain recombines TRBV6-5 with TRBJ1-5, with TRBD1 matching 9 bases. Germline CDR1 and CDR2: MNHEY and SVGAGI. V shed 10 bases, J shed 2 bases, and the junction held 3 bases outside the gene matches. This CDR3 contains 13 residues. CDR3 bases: TGTGCCATTCGGACAGGGGGCAATCAGCCCCAGCATTTT. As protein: CAIRTGGNQPQHF.

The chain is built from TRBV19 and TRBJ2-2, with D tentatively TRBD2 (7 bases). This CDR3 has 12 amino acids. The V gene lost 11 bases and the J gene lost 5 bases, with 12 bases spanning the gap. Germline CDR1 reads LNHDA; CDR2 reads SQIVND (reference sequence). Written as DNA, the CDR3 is TGTGCCGGGGGGGCGCGGACCGGGGAGCTGTTTTTT. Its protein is CAGGARTGELFF.

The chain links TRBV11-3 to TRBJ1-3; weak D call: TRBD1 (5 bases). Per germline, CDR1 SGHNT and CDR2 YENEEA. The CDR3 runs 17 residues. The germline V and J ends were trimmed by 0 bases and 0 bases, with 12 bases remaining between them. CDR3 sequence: CASSLDSDTSSGNTIYF. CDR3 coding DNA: TGTGCCAGCAGCTTAGATTCGGACACCAGCTCTGGAAACACCATATATTTT.

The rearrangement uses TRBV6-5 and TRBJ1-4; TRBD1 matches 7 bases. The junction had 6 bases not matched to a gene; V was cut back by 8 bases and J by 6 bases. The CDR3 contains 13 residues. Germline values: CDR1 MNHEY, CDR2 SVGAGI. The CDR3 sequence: CASQGGLYEKLFF. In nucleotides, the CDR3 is TGTGCCAGCCAAGGGGGCCTTTATGAAAAACTGTTTTTT.

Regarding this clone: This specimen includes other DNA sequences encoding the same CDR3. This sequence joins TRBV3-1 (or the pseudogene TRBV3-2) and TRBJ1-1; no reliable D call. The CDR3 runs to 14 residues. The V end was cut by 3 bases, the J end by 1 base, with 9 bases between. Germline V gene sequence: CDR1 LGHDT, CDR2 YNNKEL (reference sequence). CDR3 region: CASSQVSGNTEAFF. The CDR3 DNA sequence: TGTGCCAGCAGCCAGGTATCGGGGAACACTGAAGCTTTCTTT.

The CDR3 sequence: CASMIGGAEGNSPLHF. The CDR3, as DNA: TGTGCCAGCATGATTGGGGGGGCTGAAGGGAATTCACCCCTCCACTTT. The chain couples TRBV28 to TRBJ1-6, with D tentatively TRBD1 (6 bases). Trimming shortened V by 7 bases and J by 7 bases, and 20 bases separated the two germline ends. CDR1 is MDHEN, CDR2 SYDVKM, per germline. The CDR3 covers 16 residues.

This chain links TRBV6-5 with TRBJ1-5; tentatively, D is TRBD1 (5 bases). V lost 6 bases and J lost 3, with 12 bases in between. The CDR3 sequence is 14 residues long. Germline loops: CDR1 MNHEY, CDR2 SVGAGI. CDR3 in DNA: TGTGCCAGCAGGGGCGGGGGTTACAATCAGCCCCAGCATTTT. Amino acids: CASRGGGYNQPQHF.

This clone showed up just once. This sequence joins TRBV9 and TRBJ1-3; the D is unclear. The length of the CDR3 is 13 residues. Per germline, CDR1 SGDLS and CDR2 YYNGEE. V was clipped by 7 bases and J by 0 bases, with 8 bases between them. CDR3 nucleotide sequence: TGTGCCAGCCAATTTTCCTCTGGAAACACCATATATTTT. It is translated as CASQFSSGNTIYF.

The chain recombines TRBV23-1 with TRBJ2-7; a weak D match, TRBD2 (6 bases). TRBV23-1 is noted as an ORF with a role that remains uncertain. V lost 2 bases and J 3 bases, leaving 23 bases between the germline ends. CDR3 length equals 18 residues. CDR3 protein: CASSQDRETSPAGYEQYF. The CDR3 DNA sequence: TGCGCCAGCAGTCAAGACCGGGAAACCTCTCCAGCGGGCTACGAGCAGTACTTC.

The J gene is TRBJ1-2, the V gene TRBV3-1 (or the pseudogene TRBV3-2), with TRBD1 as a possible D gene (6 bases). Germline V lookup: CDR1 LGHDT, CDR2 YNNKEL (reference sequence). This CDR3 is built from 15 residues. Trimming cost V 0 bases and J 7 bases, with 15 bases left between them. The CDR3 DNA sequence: TGTGCCAGCAGCCAAGATCTCACAGGGAGGGTTGGCTACACCTTC. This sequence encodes CASSQDLTGRVGYTF.

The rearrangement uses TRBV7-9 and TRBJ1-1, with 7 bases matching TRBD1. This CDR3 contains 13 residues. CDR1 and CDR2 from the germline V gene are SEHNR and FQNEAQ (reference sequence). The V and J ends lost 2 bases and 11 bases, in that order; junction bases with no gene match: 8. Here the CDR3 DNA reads TGTGCCAGCAGCTTAAACAGGGGATTCAGGGCTTTCTTT. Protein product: CASSLNRGFRAFF. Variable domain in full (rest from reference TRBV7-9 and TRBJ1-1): DTGVSQNPRHKITKRGQNVTFRCDPISEHNRLYWYRQTLGQGPEFLTYFQNEAQLEKSRLLSDRFSAERPKGSFSTLEIQRTEQGDSAMYLCASSLNRGFRAFFGQGTRLTVV.

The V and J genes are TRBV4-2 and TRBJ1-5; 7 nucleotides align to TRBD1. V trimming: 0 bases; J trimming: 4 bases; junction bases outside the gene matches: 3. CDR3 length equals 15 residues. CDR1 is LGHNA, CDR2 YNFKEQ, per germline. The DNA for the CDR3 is TGTGCCAGCAGCCAAGATCAACAGGGGAATCAGCCCCAGCATTTT. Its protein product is CASSQDQQGNQPQHF.

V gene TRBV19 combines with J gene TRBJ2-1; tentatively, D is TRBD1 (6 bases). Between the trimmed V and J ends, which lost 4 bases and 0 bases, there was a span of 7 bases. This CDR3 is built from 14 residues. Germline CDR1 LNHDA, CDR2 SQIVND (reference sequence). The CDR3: CASSRTASYNEQFF. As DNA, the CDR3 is TGTGCCAGTAGTAGGACAGCCTCCTACAATGAGCAGTTCTTC.

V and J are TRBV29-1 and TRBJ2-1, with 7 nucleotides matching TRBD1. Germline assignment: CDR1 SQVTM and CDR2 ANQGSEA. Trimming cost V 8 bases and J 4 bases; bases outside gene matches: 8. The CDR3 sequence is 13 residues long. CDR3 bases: TGCAGCACCTCCCCGGGACAGTACAATGAGCAGTTCTTC. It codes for CSTSPGQYNEQFF.

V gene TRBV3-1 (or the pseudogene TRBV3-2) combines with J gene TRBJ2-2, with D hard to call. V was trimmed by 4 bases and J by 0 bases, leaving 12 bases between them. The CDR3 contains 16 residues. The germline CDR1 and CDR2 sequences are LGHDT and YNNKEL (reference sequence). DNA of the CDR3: TGTGCCAGCAGCCTAGACCCAAGCCCGAACACCGGGGAGCTGTTTTTT. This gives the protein CASSLDPSPNTGELFF.

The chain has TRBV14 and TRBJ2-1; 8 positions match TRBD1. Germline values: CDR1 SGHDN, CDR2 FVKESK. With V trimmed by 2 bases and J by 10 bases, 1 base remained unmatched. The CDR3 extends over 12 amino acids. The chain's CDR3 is CASSQSGGEQFF. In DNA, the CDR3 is TGTGCCAGCAGCCAATCAGGGGGCGAGCAGTTCTTC.

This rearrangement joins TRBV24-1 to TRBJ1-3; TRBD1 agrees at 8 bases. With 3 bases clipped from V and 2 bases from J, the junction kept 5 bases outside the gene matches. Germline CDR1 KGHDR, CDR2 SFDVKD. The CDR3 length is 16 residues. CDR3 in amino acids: CATSDRGRGPGNTIYF. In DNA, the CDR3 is TGTGCCACCAGTGATAGGGGCAGGGGGCCTGGAAACACCATATATTTT.

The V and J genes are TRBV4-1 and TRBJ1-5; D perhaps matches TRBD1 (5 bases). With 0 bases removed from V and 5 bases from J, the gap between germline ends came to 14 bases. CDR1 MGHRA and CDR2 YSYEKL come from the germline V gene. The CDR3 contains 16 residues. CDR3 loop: CASSQEGNRRYQPQHF. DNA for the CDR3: TGCGCCAGCAGCCAAGAAGGGAACAGGCGTTATCAGCCCCAGCATTTT.

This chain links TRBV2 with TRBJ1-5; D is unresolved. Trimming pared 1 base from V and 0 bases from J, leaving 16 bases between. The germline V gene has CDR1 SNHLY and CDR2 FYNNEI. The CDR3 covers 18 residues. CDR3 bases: TGTGCCAGCAGTGAAGGGTGGGAGGTGGAATATAGCAATCAGCCCCAGCATTTT. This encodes CASSEGWEVEYSNQPQHF.

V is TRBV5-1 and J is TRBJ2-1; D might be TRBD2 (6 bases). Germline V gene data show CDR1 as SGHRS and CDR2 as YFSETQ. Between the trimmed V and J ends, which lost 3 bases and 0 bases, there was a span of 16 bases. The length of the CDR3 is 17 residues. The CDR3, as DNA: TGCGCCAGCAGCTCCACGGGACTCGGGAGCTCCTACAATGAGCAGTTCTTC. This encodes CASSSTGLGSSYNEQFF.

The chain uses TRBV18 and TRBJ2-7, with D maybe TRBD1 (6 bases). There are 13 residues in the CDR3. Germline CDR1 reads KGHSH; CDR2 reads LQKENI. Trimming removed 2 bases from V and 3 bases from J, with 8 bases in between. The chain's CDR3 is CASSPETGYEQYF. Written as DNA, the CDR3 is TGTGCCAGCTCACCAGAGACAGGCTACGAGCAGTACTTC.